This T cell receptor beta chain was obtained from a study of neurological immune-mediated disorders. Findings and limits, study-wide: HTLV-1-associated myelopathy led in TCR clonal expansion, while multiple sclerosis ranked lowest, below healthy controls.

This clonotype was detected many times. Its target is not known. 5'RACE with 10-nucleotide random UMIs produced the cDNA. Over 180 million TCR-beta sequences from 15-18 subjects came from every sequencing run. TCRdb processed the 5' RACE reads anew with MiXCR; each CDR3 protein has one entry. The sample consists of more than 75,000 distinct CDR3 sequences, 10% of them appearing once. The CDR3 is 15 residues long. J gave up 9 bases and V 4 bases, and 11 bases lay outside the gene matches. Germline CDR1 SGHTA, CDR2 FQGNSA. Unsorted libraries were derived from 2 million PBMCs stored at -80 C. The receptor's source is a man aged 40-55 years in good health. This chain uses TRBV7-2 with TRBJ2-1, with 8 bases lining up with TRBD2. The sequenced sample was PBMCs. In DNA, the CDR3 is TGTGCCAGCAGCTCCTACGGGGGGGCGAGCGGTGAGCAGTTCTTC. It is translated as CASSSYGGASGEQFF.